This TCR beta chain came from a study of identical twins. V lost 5 bases to trimming and J lost 4 bases, with 12 bases between them. Germline V gives CDR1 LNHDA, CDR2 SQIVND (reference sequence). The CDR3 spans 13 residues. Template switching, a step in the protocol, added a universal primer site, and cDNA carried unique molecular identifiers. In TCRdb, the 5' RACE reads were re-called with MiXCR into one record per CDR3 protein. The sample carries some 230,000 distinct CDR3 sequences, roughly 7.1% recorded once. This clonotype was found a few times. A further study also used this sample, focusing on T cells expressing NK-cell markers. That source reports: The use of an anti-gamma-delta TCR antibody, which was added in several experiments, restricted sorting to T cells expressing alpha-beta TCR. In roughly six donors, dominant NKG2C+ clonotypes were roughly 1.0-7.0% of CD8+ T cells. Several donors' CD3+CD56-NKG2C+ cells were dominated by the same clonotypes.

Material for sequencing was CD8+ T cells sorted from blood. The TCR originated in a woman aged 18 to 35 in good health. The V call is TRBV19, the J call TRBJ2-7, with D maybe TRBD2 (5 bases). CDR3 coding DNA: TGTGCCAGTAGTCCGGGATCCCTATACGAGCAGTACTTC. Amino acids: CASSPGSLYEQYF. Together with reference TRBV19 and TRBJ2-7, the CDR3 gives the full variable domain: DGGITQSPKYLFRKEGQNVTLSCEQNLNHDAMYWYRQDPGQGLRLIYYSQIVNDFQKGDIAEGYSVSREKKESFPLTVTSAQKNPTAFYLCASSPGSLYEQYFGPGTRLTVT.